Each of the 20 T cell receptor beta chains below was sequenced from the same sample in a study of T-cell memory formation after mild COVID-19. TCRdb recomputed calls from the 5' RACE reads with MiXCR, one row per CDR3 protein. In the table there are 190,000 or so distinct CDR3 sequences, about 22% of which are singletons. The specimen sequenced was PBMCs or a T cell subset sorted from them (not recorded which). The receptors here all came from an adult woman who had mild COVID-19 (a few samples of this study predate the infection). Cell type and time point are not known.

This clonotype was counted only a few times. V usage is TRBV12-3 or TRBV12-4 and J usage is TRBJ1-6; the D gene is possibly TRBD1 (6 bases). V lost 7 bases to trimming and J lost 9 bases, with 13 bases between them. This CDR3 is 13 amino acids long. The CDR3 loop reads CASTAGGFSPLHF. The CDR3 DNA is TGTGCCAGCACGGCGGGGGGCTTTTCACCCCTCCACTTT.

By proportion, this clonotype is medium-sized. V gene TRBV6-6 combines with J gene TRBJ1-2; D gene uncertain. The germline gives CDR1 MNHNY, CDR2 SVGAGI (reference sequence). The CDR3 is made up of 14 amino acids. V dropped 1 base and J dropped 2 bases, with 8 bases sitting between them. CDR3 DNA: TGTGCCAGCAGTTACTTGGACGGCAACTATGGCTACACCTTC. This sequence encodes CASSYLDGNYGYTF.

CDR3 protein: CASSYGQGNGYTF. As DNA, the CDR3 is TGTGCCAGCAGTTATGGACAGGGGAATGGCTACACCTTC. The chain links TRBV6-5 to TRBJ1-2; 9 positions agree with TRBD1. The CDR3 runs to 13 residues. Germline CDR1 reads MNHEY; CDR2 reads SVGAGI. The trim removed 3 bases at V and 6 bases at J, leaving 2 bases unmatched.

The chain employs TRBV15 and TRBJ2-5; TRBD1 might be the D (6 bases). CDR3 size: 15 residues. Deletions cut 3 bases from V and 3 bases from J, with 14 bases between. Germline lookup yields CDR1 LNHNV and CDR2 YYDKDF (reference sequence). The CDR3 region is CATSSGRDTEETQYF. CDR3 nucleotides: TGTGCCACCAGCAGCGGTCGGGACACAGAAGAGACCCAGTACTTC.

The V gene is TRBV29-1, the J gene TRBJ1-1; 11 bases match TRBD1. Germline values: CDR1 SQVTM, CDR2 ANQGSEA. The CDR3 contains 15 residues. J lost 6 bases, V lost 7 bases, and 13 bases had no gene match. The CDR3 nucleotides are TGCAGCGCCCTCGGCCCCGGGACAGGGGGGGCTGAAGCTTTCTTT. Protein sequence: CSALGPGTGGAEAFF.

The chain carries TRBV21-1 and TRBJ2-3; the table gives TRBD2 as D, unverified against the DNA. TRBV21-1 is a recognized pseudogene. The CDR3 length is 14 residues. The CDR3 DNA follows: TGTGCCAGCGTCGGGGCGGGAGTGTCAGATACGCAGTATTTT. Its translation: CASVGAGVSDTQYF.

This clonotype was observed a handful of times. The chain is built from TRBV7-6 and TRBJ1-5; TRBD1 is a possible D gene (5 bases). The germline V gene encodes CDR1 SGHVS and CDR2 FNYEAQ. CDR3 length: 14 amino acids. Trimming removed 2 bases from V and 2 bases from J, with 7 bases in between. The CDR3 DNA reads as TGTGCCAGCAGCTTACTGGGGGGCAATCAGCCCCAGCATTTT. Translated: CASSLLGGNQPQHF. The complete variable domain, with remaining parts taken from reference TRBV7-6 and TRBJ1-5, reads GAGVSQSPRYKVTKRGQDVALRCDPISGHVSLYWYRQALGQGPEFLTYFNYEAQQDKSGLPNDRFSAERPEGSISTLTIQRTEQRDSAMYRCASSLLGGNQPQHFGDGTRLSIL.

This sequence joins TRBV2 and TRBJ2-7; D might be TRBD2 (8 bases). Germline CDR1 and CDR2: SNHLY and FYNNEI. Trimming left V 11 bases short and J 3 bases short, with 14 bases between. The CDR3 loop spans 12 amino acids. DNA of the CDR3: TGTGCCGGTAGCGGGACAGACTACGAGCAGTACTTC. Translated: CAGSGTDYEQYF.

The chain couples TRBV29-1 to TRBJ2-5, with a weak D call TRBD1 (5 bases). The V gene's germline CDR1 is SQVTM and CDR2 ANQGSEA. The CDR3 spans 13 residues. The V and J ends lost 4 bases and 4 bases respectively, with 13 bases between them. The CDR3 coding sequence is TGCAGCGTTGGAGAGACAGTAGGAGAGACCCAGTACTTC. Encoded protein: CSVGETVGETQYF. Supplemented by reference TRBV29-1 and TRBJ2-5, the full variable domain reads SAVISQKPSRDICQRGTSLTIQCQVDSQVTMMFWYRQQPGQSLTLIATANQGSEATYESGFVIDKFPISRPNLTFSTLTVSNMSPEDSSIYLCSVGETVGETQYFGPGTRLLVL.

V is TRBV29-1 and J is TRBJ2-7; no clear D gene. Germline V gives CDR1 SQVTM, CDR2 ANQGSEA. This CDR3 contains 13 residues. Trimming cost V 6 bases and J 5 bases, with 17 bases left between them. The CDR3 is CSVNLPLTHEQYF. CDR3 nucleotides: TGCAGCGTCAATTTGCCCCTCACCCACGAGCAGTACTTC.

This clonotype was picked up a small number of times. The rearrangement uses TRBV6-1 and TRBJ2-7; 10 bases map to TRBD1. Trimming cost V 7 bases and J 3 bases; bases outside gene matches: 9. The CDR3 extends over 15 amino acids. Germline V gene lookup returns CDR1 MNHNS and CDR2 SASEGT. For the CDR3, the DNA is TGTGCCAGCATTCGACCTCGGACAGGGGGCTACGAGCAGTACTTC. Residues: CASIRPRTGGYEQYF.

The V call is TRBV5-1, the J call TRBJ2-7, with 11 bases that match TRBD2. V lost 2 bases to trimming and J lost 6 bases; unmatched junction nucleotides: 7. Germline CDR1 is SGHRS and CDR2 is YFSETQ. This CDR3 is 15 amino acids long. The DNA of the CDR3 is TGCGCCAGCAGCTTTCTAGCGGGGGGTTTGTTCGAGCAGTACTTC. It codes for CASSFLAGGLFEQYF.

The chain combines TRBV21-1 with TRBJ2-7; no check of the table's D call, TRBD2, against the DNA was made. TRBV21-1 is assigned pseudogene status. The CDR3 has 16 amino acids. This chain's CDR3 is CASSKDSAAKFYEQYF. DNA for the CDR3: TGTGCCAGCAGCAAAGATTCAGCGGCGAAATTCTACGAGCAGTACTTC.

This clonotype was counted at least ten times. The rearrangement joins TRBV7-6 to TRBJ1-1, with TRBD1 as a possible D gene (5 bases). The germline V gene encodes CDR1 SGHVS and CDR2 FNYEAQ. With 1 base removed from V and 0 bases from J, the gap between germline ends came to 9 bases. The CDR3 length is 15 residues. The DNA of the CDR3 is TGTGCCAGCAGCTTAGAGGGGCGGATGAACACTGAAGCTTTCTTT. Protein: CASSLEGRMNTEAFF.

This clonotype was counted only a few times. V gene TRBV5-1 combines with J gene TRBJ2-1; D may be TRBD2 (5 bases). This CDR3 is built from 15 residues. CDR1 and CDR2 (germline): SGHRS, YFSETQ. Between the trimmed V and J ends, which lost 6 bases and 2 bases, there was a span of 15 bases. Here the CDR3 DNA reads TGCGCCAGCAAAAGCGGCACAACAACCTACAATGAGCAGTTCTTC. This codes for CASKSGTTTYNEQFF.

The chain employs TRBV5-4 and TRBJ2-7; 7 bases match TRBD1. This CDR3 is built from 12 residues. Germline V CDR1 and CDR2: SGHNT, YYREEE (reference sequence). The V and J ends lost 4 bases and 7 bases, in that order; junction bases with no gene match: 5. CDR3 nucleotide sequence: TGTGCCAGCAGCACGGGACAGAGGGAGCAGTACTTC. Protein product: CASSTGQREQYF.

This chain joins TRBV10-3 and TRBJ2-3; TRBD1 matches at 9 bases. Germline V CDR1 and CDR2: ENHRY, SYGVKD. Trimming at V came to 6 bases and at J to 2 bases, leaving 6 bases not matched to a gene. The CDR3 covers 15 residues. DNA for the CDR3: TGTGCCATCAGCGCCGGGACAGGGACCACAGATACGCAGTATTTT. It codes for CAISAGTGTTDTQYF.

The table lists this clonotype with a few counts. The rearrangement uses TRBV6-6 and TRBJ2-5, with 9 bases identical to TRBD2. The CDR3 extends over 15 amino acids. Germline V gives CDR1 MNHNY, CDR2 SVGAGI (reference sequence). The V and J ends lost 7 bases and 0 bases, in that order; junction bases with no gene match: 6. CDR3 in DNA: TGTGCCAGCACCGCTAGCGGGGCGTACCAAGAGACCCAGTACTTC. Amino acid sequence: CASTASGAYQETQYF.

This chain connects TRBV24-1 to TRBJ2-1; 9 positions agree with TRBD1. Germline loops: CDR1 KGHDR, CDR2 SFDVKD. V was clipped by 3 bases and J by 1 base; unmatched bases: 3. The CDR3 runs 16 residues. This chain's CDR3 is CATSDPGQGSYNEQFF. The CDR3 DNA reads TGTGCCACCAGTGATCCGGGACAGGGATCCTACAATGAGCAGTTCTTC.

A few counts support this clonotype. The gene calls are TRBV18 and TRBJ2-1, with 7 bases aligning to TRBD2. This CDR3 has 13 amino acids. With 3 bases clipped from V and 7 bases from J, the junction kept 3 bases outside the gene matches. CDR1 and CDR2 (germline): KGHSH, LQKENI. The chain's CDR3 is CASSPGGWNEQFF. The DNA of the CDR3 is TGTGCCAGCTCACCGGGAGGGTGGAATGAGCAGTTCTTC. Supplemented by reference TRBV18 and TRBJ2-1, the full variable domain reads NAGVMQNPRHLVRRRGQEARLRCSPMKGHSHVYWYRQLPEEGLKFMVYLQKENIIDESGMPKERFSAEFPKEGPSILRIQQVVRGDSAAYFCASSPGGWNEQFFGPGTRLTVL.